What follows is one T cell receptor (beta chain) and its context. Its antigen remains undetermined. Per-nucleotide qualities are absent, and no much larger clonotype sits a single base away. Enrolling through a virtual design, the prospective study's participants ranged in age from roughly 18 to 90 years and lived across roughly 24 United States geographic areas. Cohort assignment in the prospective study relied on participant-reported clinical history from a screening survey and a study questionnaire. ImmuneRACE Cohort 3 recovered participants were defined by two consecutive negative NP/OP PCR tests, healthcare professional clearance, or symptom resolution. Mobile phlebotomists in the prospective study collected whole blood, serum and a nasopharyngeal or oropharyngeal swab from every participant. Participants in the prospective study had the option to provide additional blood draws and questionnaires over an approximately 2-month period. Prospective study blood samples were shipped either frozen or at room temperature before DNA extraction.

These data come from a study of blood T cell repertoires in COVID-19 (dated by TCRdb to the early 2020s). About the study as a whole: Collaborator samples came from the United States, Italy and Spain and covered acute and convalescent phases of COVID-19. Deeply sampled blood TCRbeta repertoires from subjects exposed to, actively infected with, or recovered from COVID-19 were included in the dataset. Samples came from the ongoing ImmuneRACE study (first 160 participants) plus 1,254 subjects from 6 global collaborators. The sample metadata nearly always contained a de-identified subject ID, COVID-19 status, age in years and sex. The prospective study material was composed of cDNA or gDNA derived from T cells, B-cell-depleted T cells, or PBMCs. Where available, HLA class I and class II types were obtained from metadata supplied by the sample provider rather than from assay-based typing. The repertoires were made available in a free public database intended to serve as a resource for research on the immune response to SARS-CoV-2. Study-wide findings and limitations: How much clinical and demographic metadata was included differed by source and by participant, and the metadata was provided uncurated.

The CDR3 covers 16 residues, taking in both the cysteine and the phenylalanine. This entry keeps only the CDR3 DNA: 48 bases, framed from base 1. Germline trimming amounts to 0 bases on V and 8 bases on J, with 7 as the count of junction bases outside the gene matches. CDR1 and CDR2 (MNHEY, SMNVEV) derive from the germline V gene (reference sequence). TCRbeta CDR3 regions were amplified from genomic DNA using the immunoSEQ Assay, a bias-controlled multiplex PCR. As for the original processing: The number of nucleated cells in each sample was estimated from the amplification of reference gene primers within the assay. To quantify the absolute abundance of each unique TCRbeta CDR3 rearrangement, sequence reads were collapsed and filtered. For each sample, productive Simpson clonality was calculated by taking the square root of Simpson's diversity index across productive rearrangements. Entries here come from immuneACCESS through TCRdb and include only in-frame sequences with V and J called. Some clones fail to appear in such tables; in the studies checked, an unresolved V gene covers under half of the shortfall, and the cause of the remainder is unknown. Clone size and the V and J calls come from that table; the DNA yielded D and trimming. Across this sample there are 150,000 or so clones, with approximately 80% seen only once. The ten largest clones capture over 9.5% of the sample.

The material sequenced was PBMCs or T cells enriched from blood (not recorded which). The chain couples TRBV27 to TRBJ1-4; TRBD1 lines up with 9 middle nucleotides. This TCR came from a man aged 45-65 years who had recovered from COVID-19. The DNA sequence is as follows: TGTGCCAGCAGTTTATCGACCGGGACAGGGCGGGAAAAACTGTTTTTT. Its amino acids are CASSLSTGTGREKLFF.